These 28 T cell receptor beta chains share one sample of origin, sequenced in a study of a mutant IDH1 vaccine in newly diagnosed glioma. Which antigens these TCRs recognize remains unknown. Method: immunoSEQ multiplex PCR; TCRdb's copy keeps in-frame clones and lacks some. The sample records just over 80,000 clones, roughly 85% being singletons. As to time point: week 23, last vaccination. The vaccine gave 300 ug of a 20-mer mutant IDH1 peptide subcutaneously per dose. The sample was PBMCs, taken from a glioma patient whose treatment included an IDH1 peptide vaccine. The receptors derive from a young man with glioma. Some clones in this sample may be carry-over from other donors' samples.

The chain recombines TRBV19 with TRBJ1-5, with a tentative D call TRBD1 (5 bases). The germline CDR1 and CDR2 sequences are LNHDA and SQIVND (reference sequence). V lost 3 bases and J 7 bases, leaving 19 bases between the germline ends. The CDR3 covers 16 residues. CDR3 sequence: CASSITQQGFRQPQHF. The CDR3 DNA is TGTGCCAGTAGTATCACCCAGCAGGGCTTCAGGCAGCCCCAGCATTTT.

V is TRBV7-8 and J is TRBJ2-3; D call uncertain. The germline V gene encodes CDR1 SGHVS and CDR2 FQNEAQ. The CDR3 covers 14 residues. Trimming took 1 base from V and 6 from J, leaving 11 bases between them. The CDR3 is CASSLVSQADTQYF. CDR3 coding DNA: TGTGCCAGCAGCTTAGTCTCCCAGGCCGATACGCAGTATTTT. Full variable domain (rest looked up from reference TRBV7-8 and TRBJ2-3): GAGVSQSPRYKVAKRGQDVALRCDPISGHVSLFWYQQALGQGPEFLTYFQNEAQLDKSGLPSDRFFAERPEGSVSTLKIQRTQQEDSAVYLCASSLVSQADTQYFGPGTRLTVL.

V usage is TRBV5-6 and J usage is TRBJ2-1; TRBD1 aligns across 8 bases. The ends lost 0 bases at V and 7 bases at J; junction bases unmatched: 9. This CDR3 comprises 16 residues. CDR1 and CDR2 from the germline V gene are SGHDT and YYEEEE. In DNA, the CDR3 is TGTGCCAGCAGCTTGGGTGGGACAGGAAGGGTGAATGAGCAGTTCTTC. Its translation: CASSLGGTGRVNEQFF.

This clone was observed a handful of times. CDR3 DNA sequence: TGTGCCAGCTCACCAGCCCCCCGGACAGCGAACACTGAAGCTTTCTTT. Its translation is CASSPAPRTANTEAFF. J is TRBJ1-1 and V is TRBV18; weak D call: TRBD1 (6 bases). V was trimmed by 2 bases and J by 1 base, leaving 14 bases between them. CDR1 and CDR2 (germline): KGHSH, LQKENI. This CDR3 has 16 amino acids.

The gene calls are TRBV30 and TRBJ2-3; 10 positions agree with TRBD2. The junction had 5 bases not matched to a gene; V was cut back by 5 bases and J by 3 bases. The CDR3 runs 14 residues. Looked up from germline, CDR1 is GTSNPN and CDR2 is SVGIG (reference sequence). The CDR3 nucleotides read TGTGCCTGGCAGCGGGGGGGAATGACAGATACGCAGTATTTT. Its translation: CAWQRGGMTDTQYF.

The rearrangement joins TRBV5-4 to TRBJ1-3; 7 bases are shared with TRBD1. Looked up from germline, CDR1 is SGHNT and CDR2 is YYREEE (reference sequence). V lost 4 bases, J lost 0 bases, and 7 bases stayed unmatched. The CDR3 covers 16 residues. CDR3 region: CASSDRDSISGNTIYF. The CDR3 DNA reads TGTGCCAGCAGCGACCGGGACAGTATCTCTGGAAACACCATATATTTT. Complete variable domain (other parts from reference TRBV5-4 and TRBJ1-3): ETGVTQSPTHLIKTRGQQVTLRCSSQSGHNTVSWYQQALGQGPQFIFQYYREEENGRGNFPPRFSGLQFPNYSSELNVNALELDDSALYLCASSDRDSISGNTIYFGEGSWLTVV.

The gene calls are TRBV6-6 and TRBJ1-5, with D possibly matching TRBD1 (5 bases). This CDR3 is built from 15 residues. Trimming pared 2 bases from V and 5 bases from J, leaving 13 bases between. Germline assignment: CDR1 MNHNY and CDR2 SVGAGI (reference sequence). CDR3 region: CASSYARGRDQPQHF. The CDR3 DNA follows: TGTGCCAGCAGTTACGCCCGGGGGAGGGATCAGCCCCAGCATTTT.

The rearrangement links TRBV27 to TRBJ2-7, with D hard to call. The germline V and J ends were trimmed by 2 bases and 6 bases, with 14 bases remaining between them. The germline CDR1 and CDR2 sequences are MNHEY and SMNVEV (reference sequence). The CDR3 sequence is 14 residues long. CDR3 in amino acids: CASSLIFGFGEQYF. In nucleotides, the CDR3 is TGTGCCAGCAGTTTAATTTTTGGGTTCGGCGAGCAGTACTTC.

CDR3 residues: CASKRRDYGYTF. Here the CDR3 DNA reads TGTGCCAGCAAGAGGAGAGACTATGGCTACACCTTC. The chain employs TRBV9 and TRBJ1-2; no definite D call. In germline, CDR1 is SGDLS, CDR2 YYNGEE. The CDR3 is made up of 12 amino acids. V lost 6 bases to trimming and J lost 3 bases, with 9 bases between them.

V is TRBV11-2 and J is TRBJ1-2, with 7 nucleotides matching TRBD1. This CDR3 is 17 amino acids long. The V and J ends lost 5 bases and 3 bases, in that order; junction bases with no gene match: 15. The germline V gene encodes CDR1 SGHAT and CDR2 FQNNGV. The DNA of the CDR3 is TGTGCCAGCAGCACGCACCCCGGGCGGACAGGAGACTATGGCTACACCTTC. Translation gives CASSTHPGRTGDYGYTF. Full variable domain (missing parts from reference TRBV11-2 and TRBJ1-2): EAGVAQSPRYKIIEKRQSVAFWCNPISGHATLYWYQQILGQGPKLLIQFQNNGVVDDSQLPKDRFSAERLKGVDSTLKIQPAKLEDSAVYLCASSTHPGRTGDYGYTFGSGTRLTVV.

V is TRBV28 and J is TRBJ2-5; 7 bases fit TRBD1. The CDR3 is made up of 15 amino acids. V lost 5 bases to trimming and J lost 4 bases; unmatched junction nucleotides: 10. The germline V gene encodes CDR1 MDHEN and CDR2 SYDVKM. The CDR3, as DNA: TGTGCCAGCAGTCTACCAGGGACAGCTGTAGAGACCCAGTACTTC. Protein sequence: CASSLPGTAVETQYF.

The rearrangement links TRBV27 to TRBJ1-4; weak D call: TRBD1 (5 bases). There are 14 residues in the CDR3. Germline CDR1 and CDR2: MNHEY and SMNVEV (reference sequence). With 3 bases removed from V and 4 bases from J, the gap between germline ends came to 9 bases. The CDR3 nucleotides read TGTGCCAGCAGTTTCCTCGGGGGTAATGAAAAACTGTTTTTT. Translating gives CASSFLGGNEKLFF.

The chain employs TRBV30 and TRBJ2-7; D is perhaps TRBD1 (6 bases). The CDR3 totals 12 residues. The V and J ends lost 2 bases and 8 bases respectively, with 13 bases between them. CDR1 GTSNPN and CDR2 SVGIG come from the germline V gene (reference sequence). DNA for the CDR3: TGTGCCTGGAGTCCCCAGGGGCCCCAGCAGTACTTC. Protein: CAWSPQGPQQYF. Full variable domain (outside the CDR3, taken from reference TRBV30 and TRBJ2-7): SQTIHQWPATLVQPVGSPLSLECTVEGTSNPNLYWYRQAAGRGLQLLFYSVGIGQISSEVPQNLSASRPQDRQFILSSKKLLLSDSGFYLCAWSPQGPQQYFGPGTRLTVT.

The rearrangement uses TRBV5-1 and TRBJ2-1; 8 nucleotides agree with TRBD2. Germline CDR1 is SGHRS and CDR2 is YFSETQ. This CDR3 is built from 14 residues. The junction had 8 bases not matched to a gene; V was cut back by 6 bases and J by 6 bases. CDR3 region: CASKSGSEANEQFF. CDR3 in DNA: TGCGCCAGCAAGAGCGGGAGTGAGGCCAATGAGCAGTTCTTC.

V is TRBV19 and J is TRBJ1-1; D gene uncertain. With 7 bases removed from V and 5 bases from J, the gap between germline ends came to 14 bases. Germline V gene lookup returns CDR1 LNHDA and CDR2 SQIVND (reference sequence). This CDR3 spans 13 amino acids. The CDR3 is CASTLGIKTEAFF. In DNA form, the CDR3 reads TGTGCCAGTACCCTAGGGATTAAGACTGAAGCTTTCTTT. Filled out from reference TRBV19 and TRBJ1-1, the complete variable domain reads DGGITQSPKYLFRKEGQNVTLSCEQNLNHDAMYWYRQDPGQGLRLIYYSQIVNDFQKGDIAEGYSVSREKKESFPLTVTSAQKNPTAFYLCASTLGIKTEAFFGQGTRLTVV.

This clone occurred once. The chain joins TRBV7-9 to TRBJ2-3; D may be TRBD1 (5 bases). Between the trimmed V and J ends, which lost 5 bases and 5 bases, there was a span of 8 bases. CDR3 length: 12 amino acids. Germline-derived CDR1 and CDR2 are SEHNR and FQNEAQ (reference sequence). The CDR3 spells CASSPQGDTQYF. The CDR3, as DNA: TGTGCCAGCAGCCCCCAGGGAGATACGCAGTATTTT.

This rearrangement joins TRBV19 to TRBJ1-5, with a weak D call TRBD1 (5 bases). Germline V CDR1 and CDR2: LNHDA, SQIVND (reference sequence). Trimming took off 5 bases at V and 3 bases at J, with 8 bases between the two ends. The CDR3 totals 13 residues. CDR3 coding DNA: TGTGCCAGTAGTCCAGGGTACAATCAGCCCCAGCATTTT. Residues: CASSPGYNQPQHF.

The V call is TRBV9, the J call TRBJ2-7; 16 positions match TRBD2. CDR3 length: 16 residues. Germline assignment: CDR1 SGDLS and CDR2 YYNGEE. J lost 2 bases, V lost 4 bases, and 3 bases had no gene match. The CDR3 coding sequence is TGTGCCAGCAGCCCCGGGACTAGCGGGAGGGCCTACGAGCAGTACTTC. Its protein is CASSPGTSGRAYEQYF.

V and J are TRBV15 and TRBJ1-6; D gene unclear. V was cut by 4 bases and J by 5 bases, with 12 bases left in between. Germline lookup yields CDR1 LNHNV and CDR2 YYDKDF (reference sequence). This CDR3 contains 15 residues. CDR3 loop: CATSTRLGDNSPLHF. The CDR3 coding sequence is TGTGCCACCAGCACCAGACTGGGAGATAATTCACCCCTCCACTTT.

CDR3 sequence: CASSFPGAGGELFF. DNA of the CDR3: TGTGCCAGCAGCTTTCCGGGGGCCGGCGGGGAGCTGTTTTTT. This chain links TRBV7-6 with TRBJ2-2; the D gene could be TRBD1 or TRBD2 (6 bases each). Germline CDR1 and CDR2: SGHVS and FNYEAQ. V lost 3 bases and J 7 bases, leaving 12 bases between the germline ends. The CDR3 has 14 residues. The variable domain in full, with the rest retrieved from reference TRBV7-6 and TRBJ2-2, is GAGVSQSPRYKVTKRGQDVALRCDPISGHVSLYWYRQALGQGPEFLTYFNYEAQQDKSGLPNDRFSAERPEGSISTLTIQRTEQRDSAMYRCASSFPGAGGELFFGEGSRLTVL.

The rearrangement uses TRBV30 and TRBJ1-4; D gene uncertain. The CDR3 sequence is 13 residues long. Looked up from germline, CDR1 is GTSNPN and CDR2 is SVGIG (reference sequence). With 0 bases removed from V and 5 bases from J, the gap between germline ends came to 7 bases. CDR3 sequence: CAWSVTANEKLFF. CDR3 sequence (DNA): TGTGCCTGGAGTGTCACAGCCAATGAAAAACTGTTTTTT.

This clone appeared once. The rearrangement uses TRBV19 and TRBJ1-1; TRBD1 matches 10 bases. This CDR3 has 17 amino acids. V dropped 6 bases and J dropped 9; count of bases not matched to a gene: 19. Germline loops: CDR1 LNHDA, CDR2 SQIVND (reference sequence). CDR3 nucleotide sequence: TGTGCCAGTAGGGACGGCGGGACAGGGGAAAGGGGGTCTAAAGCTTTCTTT. This translates into CASRDGGTGERGSKAFF. Based on the CDR3 plus reference TRBV19 and TRBJ1-1, the full variable domain is DGGITQSPKYLFRKEGQNVTLSCEQNLNHDAMYWYRQDPGQGLRLIYYSQIVNDFQKGDIAEGYSVSREKKESFPLTVTSAQKNPTAFYLCASRDGGTGERGSKAFFGQGTRLTVV.

This clone was detected a few times. The gene calls are TRBV18 and TRBJ2-3, with TRBD2 matching over 8 bases. V trimming: 3 bases; J trimming: 6 bases; junction bases outside the gene matches: 5. This CDR3 has 14 residues. CDR1 and CDR2 (germline): KGHSH, LQKENI. CDR3 nucleotides: TGTGCCAGCTCACCCCTAGCGGGCTCTGATACGCAGTATTTT. It encodes CASSPLAGSDTQYF.

The chain carries TRBV5-4 and TRBJ2-6; 12 bases fit TRBD2. The germline gives CDR1 SGHNT, CDR2 YYREEE (reference sequence). The J segment lost 0 bases and the V segment lost 7 bases, leaving 5 bases of the junction unmatched. The CDR3 loop spans 17 amino acids. In nucleotides, the CDR3 is TGTGCCAGCTCCCGGACTAGCGGGGCCTCTGGGGCCAACGTCCTGACTTTC. It is translated as CASSRTSGASGANVLTF.

The chain combines TRBV5-1 with TRBJ2-1, with 10 bases matching TRBD1. The CDR3 length is 15 residues. After removal of 1 base from V and 8 bases from J, the junction contained 6 bases not matched to a gene. Per the germline V gene, CDR1 is SGHRS and CDR2 is YFSETQ. CDR3 DNA sequence: TGCGCCAGCAGCTTGATCGGGACAGGGGTGGATGAGCAGTTCTTC. It codes for CASSLIGTGVDEQFF. The full variable domain, its missing parts supplied by reference TRBV5-1 and TRBJ2-1, is KAGVTQTPRYLIKTRGQQVTLSCSPISGHRSVSWYQQTPGQGLQFLFEYFSETQRNKGNFPGRFSGRQFSNSRSEMNVSTLELGDSALYLCASSLIGTGVDEQFFGPGTRLTVL.

This clone was seen only a few times. DNA for the CDR3: TGTGCCAGCAGTCGGACAGTTAGCAATCAGCCCCAGCATTTT. It encodes CASSRTVSNQPQHF. J is TRBJ1-5 and V is TRBV2, with TRBD1 as a possible D gene (6 bases). CDR3 length equals 14 residues. The V end was cut by 5 bases, the J end by 0 bases, with 8 bases between. CDR1 is SNHLY, CDR2 FYNNEI, per germline. Variable domain in full (rest from reference TRBV2 and TRBJ1-5): EPEVTQTPSHQVTQMGQEVILRCVPISNHLYFYWYRQILGQKVEFLVSFYNNEISEKSEIFDDQFSVERPDGSNFTLKIRSTKLEDSAMYFCASSRTVSNQPQHFGDGTRLSIL.

This sequence joins TRBV7-2 and TRBJ2-1, with TRBD2 matching 12 bases. The germline gives CDR1 SGHTA, CDR2 FQGNSA. Trimming removed 5 bases from V and 7 bases from J; junction bases left unmatched: 3. The CDR3 spans 14 residues. The CDR3 DNA reads TGTGCCAGCAGCCCTAGCGGGGGGGCGAATGAGCAGTTCTTC. Amino acids: CASSPSGGANEQFF.

V gene TRBV15 combines with J gene TRBJ1-2; D perhaps matches TRBD1 (6 bases). Trimming took 5 bases from V and 2 from J, leaving 12 bases between them. Germline CDR1 and CDR2: LNHNV and YYDKDF (reference sequence). The length of the CDR3 is 14 residues. This chain's CDR3 is CATSRDTGNYGYTF. The CDR3 nucleotides are TGTGCCACCAGCCGGGACACAGGGAACTATGGCTACACCTTC.